The 21 T cell receptor beta chains below were found in one sample sequenced in a study of cytomegalovirus exposure and HLA in healthy donors. It was with 60 Vbeta and 13 Jbeta primers that the PCR ran. TCRdb's table, derived via immunoSEQ multiplex PCR, lists solely in-frame clones and lacks some. The data show 150,000 to 180,000 clones, more than 60% seen once. Sequencing was done on a sample of PBMCs. Source of these receptors: a middle-aged woman in good health and CMV-seronegative.

V usage is TRBV5-6 and J usage is TRBJ2-7; 8 nucleotides agree with TRBD1. The germline V gene encodes CDR1 SGHDT and CDR2 YYEEEE. V was clipped by 2 bases and J by 3 bases; unmatched bases: 10. The CDR3 loop spans 16 amino acids. This CDR3 is CASSLPGTGGSYEQYF. The CDR3 DNA reads TGTGCCAGCAGCTTACCCGGCACAGGGGGGAGCTACGAGCAGTACTTC. The full variable domain, its missing parts supplied by reference TRBV5-6 and TRBJ2-7, is DAGVTQSPTHLIKTRGQQVTLRCSPKSGHDTVSWYQQALGQGPQFIFQYYEEEERQRGNFPDRFSGHQFPNYSSELNVNALLLGDSALYLCASSLPGTGGSYEQYFGPGTRLTVT.

This clone has just a few counts. The chain uses TRBV10-2 and TRBJ1-5; TRBD1 agrees at 12 bases. The germline gives CDR1 WSHSY, CDR2 SAAADI. The CDR3 sequence is 17 residues long. J lost 6 bases, V lost 4 bases, and 10 bases had no gene match. Here the CDR3 DNA reads TGCGCCAGCAGTGTCCGACGCGGGACAGGGGGCGTTCAGCCCCAGCATTTT. Translation: CASSVRRGTGGVQPQHF.

The chain uses TRBV10-1 and TRBJ2-5; D possibly corresponds to TRBD1 (5 bases). This CDR3 has 13 residues. Germline V gives CDR1 WNHNN, CDR2 SYGVQD (reference sequence). Trimming removed 6 bases at V and 5 bases at J, with 13 bases between. The DNA for the CDR3 is TGCGCCAGCAGCGAAGGGGCAAGGGAGACCCAGTACTTC. Amino acid sequence: CASSEGARETQYF.

The chain carries TRBV15 and TRBJ1-6, with 7 bases aligning to TRBD1. CDR1 is LNHNV and CDR2 is YYDKDF in the germline V gene (reference sequence). This CDR3 contains 16 residues. Trimming took 8 bases from V and 0 from J; bases not matched to a gene: 7. The CDR3 nucleotides are TGTGCCACCCGCGGACAGGCGAGCTCCTATAATTCACCCCTCCACTTT. It specifies CATRGQASSYNSPLHF.

The chain uses TRBV6-5 and TRBJ1-2, with 12 bases fitting TRBD1. This CDR3 spans 15 amino acids. Trimming at V came to 6 bases and at J to 8 bases, leaving 10 bases not matched to a gene. In germline, CDR1 is MNHEY, CDR2 SVGAGI. The CDR3 sequence: CASRQGTGGVSGYTF. The CDR3 nucleotides read TGTGCCAGCAGGCAAGGGACAGGGGGCGTCAGCGGCTACACCTTC.

The rearrangement uses TRBV27 and TRBJ1-5; 7 nucleotides match TRBD1. The CDR3 has 15 amino acids. CDR1 MNHEY and CDR2 SMNVEV come from the germline V gene (reference sequence). Trimming cost V 3 bases and J 2 bases; bases outside gene matches: 4. The CDR3 loop reads CASSFDREGNQPQHF. CDR3 in DNA: TGTGCCAGCAGTTTCGACAGGGAAGGCAATCAGCCCCAGCATTTT.

The V and J genes are TRBV7-6 and TRBJ2-3; perhaps TRBD1 as D (6 bases). The V end was cut by 3 bases, the J end by 3 bases, with 13 bases between. The germline gives CDR1 SGHVS, CDR2 FNYEAQ. This CDR3 spans 15 amino acids. The CDR3 DNA sequence: TGTGCCAGCAGCTTTGGGGGCCGAGCTACAGATACGCAGTATTTT. It encodes CASSFGGRATDTQYF.

The chain combines TRBV5-6 with TRBJ2-7; TRBD1 might be the D (6 bases). In germline, CDR1 is SGHDT, CDR2 YYEEEE. V was pared by 0 bases and J by 3 bases, with 13 bases between. The CDR3 consists of 15 residues. CDR3 sequence (DNA): TGTGCCAGCAGCTTGGCGGGACACCTAATCTACGAGCAGTACTTC. Protein product: CASSLAGHLIYEQYF.

This clone has just one count. The rearrangement uses TRBV7-9 and TRBJ2-3, with TRBD2 as a possible D gene (6 bases). The ends were cut back, 3 bases at V and 1 base at J, with 11 bases in the middle. Germline lookup yields CDR1 SEHNR and CDR2 FQNEAQ (reference sequence). The CDR3 loop spans 15 amino acids. The CDR3 sequence: CASSFDSGRTDTQYF. The CDR3 region has the DNA TGTGCCAGCAGCTTCGATAGCGGCCGCACAGATACGCAGTATTTT.

V is TRBV5-6 and J is TRBJ2-3, with D tentatively TRBD1 (6 bases). The V end was cut by 2 bases, the J end by 1 base, with 14 bases between. CDR3 length: 16 amino acids. Germline CDR1 and CDR2: SGHDT and YYEEEE. This CDR3 is CASSFRTVMGTDTQYF. In DNA form, the CDR3 reads TGTGCCAGCAGCTTCCGGACAGTTATGGGCACAGATACGCAGTATTTT.

J is TRBJ2-3 and V is TRBV28; D perhaps matches TRBD1 (6 bases). The CDR3 runs to 15 residues. Germline CDR1 reads MDHEN; CDR2 reads SYDVKM. Trimming removed 2 bases at V and 5 bases at J, with 14 bases between. The DNA of the CDR3 is TGTGCCAGCAGTTTAAACGGACAGTGGGGAGATACGCAGTATTTT. Protein product: CASSLNGQWGDTQYF.

The sample holds a few counts of this clone. The chain recombines TRBV6-1 with TRBJ1-1, with 7 bases that match TRBD1. Trimming cost V 6 bases and J 3 bases; bases outside gene matches: 7. The CDR3 length is 14 residues. Germline loops: CDR1 MNHNS, CDR2 SASEGT. The CDR3 coding sequence is TGTGCCAGCAGGCTACAGGGGTTGGACACTGAAGCTTTCTTT. This codes for CASRLQGLDTEAFF.

There are a few counts of this clone. CDR3 amino acids: CASSQNQVYSGNTIYF. CDR3 DNA sequence: TGCGCCAGCAGCCAAAACCAGGTCTACTCTGGAAACACCATATATTTT. The chain recombines TRBV4-1 with TRBJ1-3; D is unclear. Trimming shortened V by 2 bases and J by 0 bases, and 11 bases separated the two germline ends. This CDR3 spans 16 amino acids. Germline CDR1 is MGHRA and CDR2 is YSYEKL.

The chain carries TRBV7-9 and TRBJ2-7; D unresolved. Trimming took off 2 bases at V and 5 bases at J, with 13 bases between the two ends. CDR1 SEHNR and CDR2 FQNEAQ come from the germline V gene (reference sequence). The CDR3 consists of 14 residues. This CDR3 is CASSLPQSPNEQYF. CDR3 bases: TGTGCCAGCAGCTTACCCCAATCCCCCAACGAGCAGTACTTC.

The rearrangement links TRBV29-1 to TRBJ2-2, with D possibly matching TRBD1 (6 bases). This CDR3 is 15 amino acids long. V was trimmed by 5 bases and J by 5 bases, leaving 18 bases between them. CDR1 is SQVTM and CDR2 is ANQGSEA in the germline V gene. The CDR3 nucleotides read TGCAGCGTTCGAGTGGGGGCCGGTAGAACCGGGGAGCTGTTTTTT. Its protein product is CSVRVGAGRTGELFF.

The gene calls are TRBV5-4 and TRBJ2-1; 9 bases are shared with TRBD2. Germline V CDR1 and CDR2: SGHNT, YYREEE (reference sequence). The CDR3 is 15 amino acids. The junction had 10 bases not matched to a gene; V was cut back by 5 bases and J by 7 bases. CDR3 coding DNA: TGTGCCAGCAGTCTCCCAAGCGGGGGGAGGAATGAGCAGTTCTTC. Translation: CASSLPSGGRNEQFF.

This chain links TRBV30 with TRBJ2-1; 12 bases agree with TRBD2. CDR1 is GTSNPN and CDR2 is SVGIG in the germline V gene (reference sequence). The CDR3 consists of 15 residues. The V segment lost 0 bases and the J segment 8 bases; nucleotides outside the gene matches: 5. CDR3 amino acids: CAWSVTLAGGDEQFF. For the CDR3, the DNA is TGTGCCTGGAGTGTAACGCTAGCGGGGGGGGATGAGCAGTTCTTC.

The rearrangement joins TRBV29-1 to TRBJ1-2, with D perhaps matching TRBD1 (5 bases). Germline-derived CDR1 and CDR2 are SQVTM and ANQGSEA. V lost 4 bases and J lost 3, with 12 bases in between. The CDR3 length is 13 residues. The CDR3 loop reads CSVGAGQDYGYTF. The DNA for the CDR3 is TGCAGCGTTGGAGCAGGGCAGGACTATGGCTACACCTTC.

On this clone: Other DNA sequences in the same sample also yield this CDR3. The chain has TRBV2 and TRBJ2-3, with D possibly matching TRBD2 (6 bases). Trimming cost V 3 bases and J 3 bases, with 10 bases left between them. Germline-derived CDR1 and CDR2 are SNHLY and FYNNEI. The length of the CDR3 is 14 residues. CDR3 sequence: CASSEGRGTDTQYF. Written as DNA, the CDR3 is TGTGCCAGCAGTGAGGGGCGGGGTACAGATACGCAGTATTTT. Combining the CDR3 with reference TRBV2 and TRBJ2-3 gives the whole variable domain EPEVTQTPSHQVTQMGQEVILRCVPISNHLYFYWYRQILGQKVEFLVSFYNNEISEKSEIFDDQFSVERPDGSNFTLKIRSTKLEDSAMYFCASSEGRGTDTQYFGPGTRLTVL.

The rearrangement uses TRBV29-1 and TRBJ1-2; D unresolved. There are 8 residues in the CDR3. The germline V and J ends were trimmed by 7 bases and 6 bases, with 3 bases remaining between them. Germline lookup yields CDR1 SQVTM and CDR2 ANQGSEA. For the CDR3, the DNA is TGCAGCGGTAATGGCTACACCTTC. This encodes CSGNGYTF.

Here the CDR3 reads CASRRRDRGYEQYF. CDR3 nucleotide sequence: TGTGCCAGCAGACGCCGGGACAGGGGCTACGAGCAGTACTTC. V and J are TRBV6-1 and TRBJ2-7; 10 bases map to TRBD1. The germline CDR1 and CDR2 sequences are MNHNS and SASEGT. The junction had 5 bases not matched to a gene; V was cut back by 6 bases and J by 3 bases. CDR3 length equals 14 residues.